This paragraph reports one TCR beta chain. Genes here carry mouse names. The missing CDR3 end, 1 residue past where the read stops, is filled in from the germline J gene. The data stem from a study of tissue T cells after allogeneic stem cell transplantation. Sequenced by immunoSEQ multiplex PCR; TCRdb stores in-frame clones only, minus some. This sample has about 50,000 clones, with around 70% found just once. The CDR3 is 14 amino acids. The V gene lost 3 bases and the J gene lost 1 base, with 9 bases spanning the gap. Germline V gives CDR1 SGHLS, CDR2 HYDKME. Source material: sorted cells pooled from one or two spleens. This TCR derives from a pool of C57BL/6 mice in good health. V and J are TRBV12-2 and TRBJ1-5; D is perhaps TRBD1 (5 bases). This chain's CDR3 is CASSVKGNNQAPLF. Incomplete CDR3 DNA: TGTGCCAGCTCTGTTAAGGGGAACAACCAGGCTCCGCTT.